This is a list of T cell receptor beta chains from one sample in a study of immune cell composition in non-small cell lung cancer. This table comes from immunoSEQ multiplex PCR, and its TCRdb copy is limited to in-frame clones, with some not included. Here the sample spans 1,500 to 2,000 clones, roughly 79% being singletons. Sequenced sample: lung tumor tissue. Receptor source: a human donor with non-small cell lung cancer. Both conserved end residues are part of each CDR3. The D gene is left open where the match is weak. Expanded clones get a size class; other rows say once, few or many, or leave the size out.

size: .
V: TRBV28
D: TRBD1
J: TRBJ2-5
CDR3: CASSPPGRGQSWTQYF
DNA: TGTGCCAGCAGTCCTCCTGGCAGGGGGCAATCATGGACCCAGTACTTC

size: .
V: TRBV7-3
D: .
J: TRBJ2-1
CDR3: CASSSLSNEQFF
DNA: TGTGCCAGCAGCTCCCTTAGCAATGAGCAGTTCTTC

size: .
V: TRBV19
D: TRBD2
J: TRBJ2-6
CDR3: CASSLLGLAGYSGANVLTF
DNA: TGTGCCAGTAGTCTCCTCGGACTAGCGGGGTACTCTGGGGCCAACGTCCTGACTTTC

size: .
V: TRBV5-1
D: TRBD2
J: TRBJ2-7
CDR3: CASSDLLAGVTRSEQYF
DNA: TGCGCCAGCAGCGATCTACTAGCGGGCGTTACTCGGAGCGAGCAGTACTTC

size: .
V: TRBV11-3
D: .
J: TRBJ2-3
CDR3: CASSHRGTDTQYF
DNA: TGTGCCAGCAGCCACCGAGGGACAGATACGCAGTATTTT

size: .
V: TRBV10-1
D: .
J: TRBJ2-3
CDR3: CASSEGGIGTDTQYF
DNA: TGCGCCAGCAGTGAGGGCGGGATTGGCACAGATACGCAGTATTTT

size: .
V: TRBV28
D: TRBD1
J: TRBJ2-6
CDR3: CASRRGQSTGANVLTF
DNA: TGTGCCAGCAGGAGGGGACAGTCGACTGGGGCCAACGTCCTGACTTTC

size: .
V: TRBV11-2
D: TRBD1
J: TRBJ2-5
CDR3: CASSPTGDRGETQYF
DNA: TGTGCCAGCAGCCCTACCGGGGACAGGGGAGAGACCCAGTACTTC

size: .
V: TRBV2
D: TRBD2
J: TRBJ2-5
CDR3: CASSGKRGGGQETQYF
DNA: TGTGCCAGCAGTGGAAAGCGGGGGGGCGGCCAAGAGACCCAGTACTTC

size: .
V: TRBV7-8
D: .
J: TRBJ1-1
CDR3: CASSLTGSTSRAFF
DNA: TGTGCCAGCAGCTTAACAGGGTCTACGTCAAGGGCTTTCTTT

size: .
V: TRBV19
D: TRBD1
J: TRBJ1-1
CDR3: CASGDRGNTEAFF
DNA: TGTGCCAGTGGGGACAGGGGGAACACTGAAGCTTTCTTT

size: few
V: TRBV23-1
D: .
J: TRBJ2-7
CDR3: CASPKGAVPYEQYF
DNA: TGCGCCAGCCCGAAGGGAGCGGTGCCCTACGAGCAGTACTTC

size: .
V: TRBV19
D: .
J: TRBJ1-3
CDR3: CASSIVDSSSGNTIYF
DNA: TGTGCCAGTAGTATAGTAGACAGCAGCTCTGGAAACACCATATATTTT

size: .
V: TRBV7-3
D: TRBD2
J: TRBJ2-3
CDR3: CASSPTGTSGKTDTQYF
DNA: TGTGCCAGCAGCCCAACAGGGACTAGCGGGAAGACAGATACGCAGTATTTT

size: .
V: TRBV7-2
D: .
J: TRBJ2-5
CDR3: CASSLVSGSLGVSQYF
DNA: TGTGCCAGCAGCTTAGTCTCCGGGTCGCTTGGAGTAAGCCAGTACTTC

size: .
V: TRBV30
D: .
J: TRBJ1-3
CDR3: CAWSGGSRNSGNTIYF
DNA: TGTGCCTGGAGTGGGGGCAGTCGAAACTCTGGAAACACCATATATTTT

size: .
V: TRBV28
D: TRBD1
J: TRBJ1-5
CDR3: CASSRQGSGNQPQHF
DNA: TGTGCCAGCAGCCGACAGGGATCGGGCAATCAGCCCCAGCATTTT

size: .
V: TRBV5-4
D: .
J: TRBJ1-4
CDR3: CASSLGAGNEKLFF
DNA: TGTGCCAGCAGCTTGGGGGCCGGTAATGAAAAACTGTTTTTT

size: .
V: TRBV5-1
D: .
J: TRBJ2-7
CDR3: CASSLEGLDANEQYF
DNA: TGCGCCAGCAGCTTGGAGGGACTCGACGCCAACGAGCAGTACTTC

size: few
V: TRBV4-3
D: .
J: TRBJ1-6
CDR3: CASSQGGGKYSPLHF
DNA: TGCGCCAGCAGCCAAGGGGGCGGGAAGTACTCACCCCTCCACTTT

size: .
V: TRBV19
D: .
J: TRBJ1-5
CDR3: CASSIGMAGGNQPQHF
DNA: TGTGCCAGTAGTATAGGAATGGCGGGGGGCAATCAGCCCCAGCATTTT

size: .
V: TRBV7-6
D: .
J: TRBJ2-3
CDR3: CASSSGRGTDTQYF
DNA: TGTGCCAGCAGCTCGGGTCGGGGCACAGATACGCAGTATTTT

size: .
V: TRBV19
D: TRBD1
J: TRBJ1-2
CDR3: CASSGQGANYGYTF
DNA: TGTGCCAGTAGTGGACAGGGGGCTAACTATGGCTACACCTTC

size: .
V: TRBV23-1
D: TRBD1
J: TRBJ1-4
CDR3: CASTPGTEEEKLFF
DNA: TGCGCCAGCACCCCCGGGACAGAGGAAGAAAAACTGTTTTTT

size: .
V: TRBV27
D: TRBD1
J: TRBJ2-3
CDR3: CASSSLDRGGTDTQYF
DNA: TGTGCCAGCAGTTCCCTGGACAGGGGGGGGACAGATACGCAGTATTTT

size: .
V: TRBV7-3
D: .
J: TRBJ2-1
CDR3: CASSPLGGTYNEQFF
DNA: TGTGCCAGCAGCCCCCTTGGGGGGACTTACAATGAGCAGTTCTTC

size: once
V: TRBV5-1
D: TRBD2
J: TRBJ2-5
CDR3: CASSRESLAVESQYF
DNA: TGCGCCAGCAGCCGGGAAAGTCTAGCGGTAGAATCCCAGTACTTC

size: .
V: TRBV4-2
D: TRBD2
J: TRBJ2-2
CDR3: CASSSRLIAGGSNTGELFF
DNA: TGTGCCAGCAGCTCACGCCTCATAGCGGGGGGGTCGAACACCGGGGAGCTGTTTTTT

size: .
V: TRBV5-1
D: .
J: TRBJ2-7
CDR3: CASSLAVGDYHEQYF
DNA: TGCGCCAGCAGCTTGGCGGTTGGAGACTACCACGAGCAGTACTTC

size: .
V: TRBV19
D: TRBD2
J: TRBJ2-2
CDR3: CASRELAGGGNTGELFF
DNA: TGTGCCAGTAGGGAATTAGCGGGGGGCGGGAACACCGGGGAGCTGTTTTTT

size: .
V: TRBV18
D: .
J: TRBJ1-2
CDR3: CASSPAARDGYTF
DNA: TGTGCCAGCTCACCTGCCGCGAGGGATGGCTACACCTTC

size: .
V: TRBV4-1
D: TRBD2
J: TRBJ2-1
CDR3: CASSLEGPTSGRAVGQFF
DNA: TGCGCCAGCAGCCTTGAGGGCCCGACTAGCGGGAGGGCGGTAGGGCAGTTCTTC

size: .
V: TRBV18
D: .
J: TRBJ2-5
CDR3: CASSPPNSLGETQYF
DNA: TGTGCCAGCTCACCACCCAACAGCCTCGGAGAGACCCAGTACTTC

size: few
V: TRBV30
D: .
J: TRBJ1-2
CDR3: CAWSVQGIHGYTF
DNA: TGTGCCTGGAGTGTACAGGGAATCCATGGCTACACCTTC

size: .
V: TRBV27
D: .
J: TRBJ2-2
CDR3: CASTDTGELFF
DNA: TGTGCCAGCACTGACACCGGGGAGCTGTTTTTT

size: .
V: TRBV11-3
D: .
J: TRBJ2-2
CDR3: CASSLGGSTGELFF
DNA: TGTGCCAGCAGCTTGGGAGGTAGCACCGGGGAGCTGTTTTTT

size: .
V: TRBV15
D: .
J: TRBJ2-2
CDR3: CATSRDKQSGELFF
DNA: TGTGCCACCAGCAGAGATAAACAGTCCGGGGAGCTGTTTTTT

size: few
V: TRBV5-8
D: .
J: TRBJ2-2
CDR3: CASSRGQTSNTGELFF
DNA: TGTGCCAGCAGCCGTGGACAGACCTCGAACACCGGGGAGCTGTTTTTT

size: once
V: TRBV7-8
D: .
J: TRBJ1-6
CDR3: CASSLGGRTYNSPLHF
DNA: TGTGCCAGCAGCTTAGGTGGTCGGACTTATAATTCACCCCTCCACTTT

size: few
V: TRBV6-5
D: TRBD2
J: TRBJ2-5
CDR3: CASSYSSTSGRETQYF
DNA: TGTGCCAGCAGTTACTCATCTACTAGCGGGAGGGAGACCCAGTACTTC

size: .
V: TRBV6-5
D: .
J: TRBJ2-7
CDR3: CASRARGSLYEQYF
DNA: TGTGCCAGCAGAGCCAGGGGCTCCCTCTACGAGCAGTACTTC

size: large
V: TRBV5-4
D: .
J: TRBJ1-1
CDR3: CASSPAAGGTEAFF
DNA: TGTGCCAGCAGCCCCGCGGCGGGCGGTACTGAAGCTTTCTTT

size: .
V: TRBV28
D: .
J: TRBJ1-2
CDR3: CASQFSPPAASNYGYTF
DNA: TGTGCCAGCCAGTTTTCACCCCCGGCGGCTTCTAACTATGGCTACACCTTC

size: .
V: TRBV19
D: .
J: TRBJ2-3
CDR3: CASRSAPRTDTQYF
DNA: TGTGCCAGTAGGTCGGCACCTAGAACAGATACGCAGTATTTT